This T cell receptor beta chain was identified in a study of blood T cell repertoires in COVID-19. This clone appeared a single time. The protocol was immunoSEQ multiplex PCR, while the TCRdb copy is restricted to in-frame clones and leaves out a portion. This sample has some 230,000 clones, with about nine tenths found just once. The CDR3 is 14 amino acids. V was clipped by 3 bases and J by 1 base, with 9 bases between them. Looked up from germline, CDR1 is SEHNR and CDR2 is FQNEAQ (reference sequence). V usage is TRBV7-9 and J usage is TRBJ1-1; unclear D gene. The source is a man aged 30 to 39 who had recovered from COVID-19. Material: peripheral blood. CDR3 sequence (DNA): TGTGCCAGCAGCTTCACTACCACGAACACTGAAGCTTTCTTT. Protein sequence: CASSFTTTNTEAFF.